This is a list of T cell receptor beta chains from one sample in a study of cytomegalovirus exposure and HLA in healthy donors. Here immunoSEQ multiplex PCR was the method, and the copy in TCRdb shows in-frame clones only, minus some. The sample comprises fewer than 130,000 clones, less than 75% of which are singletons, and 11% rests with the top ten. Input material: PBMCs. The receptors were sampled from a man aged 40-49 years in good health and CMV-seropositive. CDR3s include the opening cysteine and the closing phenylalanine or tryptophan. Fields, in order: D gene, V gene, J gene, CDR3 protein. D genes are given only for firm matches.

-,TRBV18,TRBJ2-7,CASSPLTSYEQYF
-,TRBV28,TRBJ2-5,CASSRFGRALGETQYF
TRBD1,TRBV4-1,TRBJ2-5,CASSYGTADQETQYF
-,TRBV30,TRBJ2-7,CAWEASYEQYF
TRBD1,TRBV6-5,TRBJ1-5,CASSYSGRGSNQPQHF
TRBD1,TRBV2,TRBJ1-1,CASSGTGVTVNTEAFF
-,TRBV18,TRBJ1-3,CASSPASSGNTIYF
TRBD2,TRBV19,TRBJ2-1,CASAPALAGGSSYNEQFF
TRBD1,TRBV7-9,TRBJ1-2,CASRLTGVGYTF
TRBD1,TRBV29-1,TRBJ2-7,CSVTGGGEQYF